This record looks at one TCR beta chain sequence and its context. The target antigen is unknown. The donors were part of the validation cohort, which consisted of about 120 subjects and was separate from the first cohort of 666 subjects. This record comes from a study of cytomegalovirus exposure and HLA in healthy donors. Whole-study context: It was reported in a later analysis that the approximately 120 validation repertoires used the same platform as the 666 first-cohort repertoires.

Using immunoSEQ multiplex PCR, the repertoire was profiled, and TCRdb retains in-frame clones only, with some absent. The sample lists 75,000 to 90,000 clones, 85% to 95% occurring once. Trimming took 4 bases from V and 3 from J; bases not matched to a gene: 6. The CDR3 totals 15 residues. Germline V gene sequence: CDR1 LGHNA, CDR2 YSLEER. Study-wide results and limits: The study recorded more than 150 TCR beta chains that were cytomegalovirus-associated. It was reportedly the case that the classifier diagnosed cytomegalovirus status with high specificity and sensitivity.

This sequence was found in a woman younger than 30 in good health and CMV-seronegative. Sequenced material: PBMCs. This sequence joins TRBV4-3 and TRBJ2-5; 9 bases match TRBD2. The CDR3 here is CASSRGGGEEETQYF. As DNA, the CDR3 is TGCGCCAGCAGCCGAGGCGGGGGGGAGGAAGAGACCCAGTACTTC.